Below, 21 T cell receptor beta chains from the same sample are listed, as sequenced in a study of T cell responses to AZD1222 COVID-19 vaccine. This table comes from immunoSEQ multiplex PCR, and its TCRdb copy is limited to in-frame clones, with some not included. The profile shows around 69,000 clones, 84% of them singletons. This specimen was peripheral blood, taken on day 0 of AZD1222 vaccination. Every receptor here comes from an adult in good health.

This rearrangement joins TRBV14 to TRBJ2-7, with D unclear. Trimming stripped 2 bases from V and 3 bases from J, with 14 bases between. The CDR3 is 15 amino acids. CDR1 and CDR2 from the germline V gene are SGHDN and FVKESK. The CDR3 protein is CASSQRAARLYEQYF. Written as DNA, the CDR3 is TGTGCCAGCAGCCAACGGGCGGCTCGCCTCTACGAGCAGTACTTC. Full variable domain (missing parts from reference TRBV14 and TRBJ2-7): EAGVTQFPSHSVIEKGQTVTLRCDPISGHDNLYWYRRVMGKEIKFLLHFVKESKQDESGMPNNRFLAERTGGTYSTLKVQPAELEDSGVYFCASSQRAARLYEQYFGPGTRLTVT.

This clone was seen only once. V usage is TRBV20-1 and J usage is TRBJ2-7; no reliable D call. The ends were cut back, 5 bases at V and 2 bases at J, with 7 bases in the middle. The CDR3 length is 11 residues. Germline V CDR1 and CDR2: DFQATT, SNEGSKA (reference sequence). For the CDR3, the DNA is TGCAGTGCTCCTCGAACCTACGAGCAGTACTTC. Its translation is CSAPRTYEQYF.

This chain connects TRBV5-4 to TRBJ2-7; D not resolved. V was shortened by 0 bases and J by 5 bases, with 12 bases between the two germline ends. This CDR3 is 14 amino acids long. Germline CDR1 and CDR2: SGHNT and YYREEE (reference sequence). This chain's CDR3 is CASSLAGKFDEQYF. DNA for the CDR3: TGTGCCAGCAGCTTGGCAGGAAAATTCGACGAGCAGTACTTC.

V gene TRBV6-5 combines with J gene TRBJ2-7; D uncertain. The CDR3 covers 13 residues. Trimming left V 6 bases short and J 0 bases short, with 9 bases between. Germline V lookup: CDR1 MNHEY, CDR2 SVGAGI. The CDR3 loop is CASRWGSSYEQYF. As DNA, the CDR3 is TGTGCCAGCAGATGGGGTAGCTCCTACGAGCAGTACTTC.

V gene TRBV6-2 or TRBV6-3 combines with J gene TRBJ2-3, with D perhaps TRBD1 (6 bases). Germline loops: CDR1 MNHEY, CDR2 SVGEGT. The CDR3 spans 18 residues. Trimming left V 2 bases short and J 0 bases short, with 18 bases between. The CDR3 coding sequence is TGTGCCAGCAGTTACCACCTTGGACAGTCATTCAGCACAGATACGCAGTATTTT. Residues: CASSYHLGQSFSTDTQYF.

The gene calls are TRBV11-2 and TRBJ2-1, with 10 nucleotides matching TRBD2. The V gene end was trimmed by 5 bases and the J gene end by 12 bases; junction bases not matched to a gene: 13. This CDR3 is built from 15 residues. Germline values: CDR1 SGHAT, CDR2 FQNNGV. CDR3 in amino acids: CASSPQPAGGFVQFF. In DNA, the CDR3 is TGTGCCAGCAGCCCTCAGCCAGCGGGGGGGTTCGTGCAGTTCTTC.

The V call is TRBV5-6, the J call TRBJ1-2, with D unclear. The CDR3 covers 13 residues. V was shortened by 4 bases and J by 7 bases, with 14 bases between the two germline ends. Germline CDR1 reads SGHDT; CDR2 reads YYEEEE. The CDR3: CASSPEARGGYTF. The DNA of the CDR3 is TGTGCCAGCAGCCCGGAGGCCCGGGGTGGCTACACCTTC.

The gene calls are TRBV19 and TRBJ1-2; D gene ambiguous. The CDR3 loop spans 15 amino acids. Looked up from germline, CDR1 is LNHDA and CDR2 is SQIVND (reference sequence). V lost 3 bases and J 1 base, leaving 12 bases between the germline ends. The CDR3 bases are TGTGCCAGTAGTATCGCGGGTGCGGTTAACTATGGCTACACCTTC. As protein: CASSIAGAVNYGYTF.

The CDR3 protein is CASSWYRGVEATGELFF. The CDR3 DNA follows: TGTGCCAGCAGCTGGTACAGGGGGGTAGAGGCCACCGGGGAGCTGTTTTTT. The chain carries TRBV5-4 and TRBJ2-2, with 8 bases identical to TRBD1. Per the germline V gene, CDR1 is SGHNT and CDR2 is YYREEE (reference sequence). V lost 3 bases and J lost 4; bases outside the gene matches: 11. The CDR3 runs 17 residues.

This rearrangement joins TRBV4-1 to TRBJ2-3; perhaps TRBD1 as D (6 bases). There are 15 residues in the CDR3. V shed 4 bases and J shed 8 bases, with 19 bases lying between them. Germline loops: CDR1 MGHRA, CDR2 YSYEKL. CDR3 in amino acids: CASSPTVGALGTQYF. CDR3 DNA sequence: TGCGCCAGCAGCCCTACGGTGGGGGCTTTAGGTACGCAGTATTTT.

The chain recombines TRBV9 with TRBJ2-2; 9 nucleotides align to TRBD1. CDR1 is SGDLS and CDR2 is YYNGEE in the germline V gene. The CDR3 consists of 16 residues. V lost 0 bases, J lost 3 bases, and 3 bases stayed unmatched. CDR3 nucleotides: TGTGCCAGCAGCGTAGGGACAGGGGCGTACACCGGGGAGCTGTTTTTT. It encodes CASSVGTGAYTGELFF.

V is TRBV27 and J is TRBJ1-1; weak D call: TRBD1 (6 bases). This CDR3 contains 14 residues. Per the germline V gene, CDR1 is MNHEY and CDR2 is SMNVEV (reference sequence). Deletions cut 5 bases from V and 1 base from J, with 11 bases between. CDR3 sequence: CASSIRGQNTEAFF. CDR3 nucleotide sequence: TGTGCCAGCAGTATCAGGGGCCAGAACACTGAAGCTTTCTTT.

The V call is TRBV5-1, the J call TRBJ2-2; 7 bases map to TRBD2. This CDR3 comprises 14 residues. Unmatched junction bases numbered 3, after V lost 0 bases and J lost 7 bases. In germline, CDR1 is SGHRS, CDR2 YFSETQ. CDR3 sequence reads: CASSLGLAIGELFF. The DNA of the CDR3 is TGCGCCAGCAGCTTGGGACTAGCTATCGGGGAGCTGTTTTTT. The complete variable domain, with remaining parts taken from reference TRBV5-1 and TRBJ2-2, reads KAGVTQTPRYLIKTRGQQVTLSCSPISGHRSVSWYQQTPGQGLQFLFEYFSETQRNKGNFPGRFSGRQFSNSRSEMNVSTLELGDSALYLCASSLGLAIGELFFGEGSRLTVL.

The chain uses TRBV11-2 and TRBJ1-5; 8 nucleotides match TRBD1. Germline V lookup: CDR1 SGHAT, CDR2 FQNNGV. The CDR3 consists of 15 residues. The J segment lost 2 bases and the V segment lost 1 base, leaving 1 base of the junction unmatched. For the CDR3, the DNA is TGTGCCAGCAGCTTAGGGGGACAGGGCAATCAGCCCCAGCATTTT. Its protein product is CASSLGGQGNQPQHF. Based on the CDR3 plus reference TRBV11-2 and TRBJ1-5, the full variable domain is EAGVAQSPRYKIIEKRQSVAFWCNPISGHATLYWYQQILGQGPKLLIQFQNNGVVDDSQLPKDRFSAERLKGVDSTLKIQPAKLEDSAVYLCASSLGGQGNQPQHFGDGTRLSIL.

The V and J genes are TRBV23-1 and TRBJ1-4; TRBD1 matches at 9 bases. TRBV23-1 is an open reading frame whose function is uncertain. The V and J ends lost 7 bases and 2 bases, in that order; junction bases with no gene match: 14. The CDR3 contains 18 residues. CDR3 residues: CASNGDREPLGTNEKLFF. CDR3 in DNA: TGCGCCAGCAACGGGGACAGGGAACCCCTCGGGACTAATGAAAAACTGTTTTTT.

The chain recombines TRBV7-8 with TRBJ2-2, with TRBD1 identical over 7 bases. From germline, CDR1 is SGHVS and CDR2 FQNEAQ. CDR3 length: 15 residues. Trimming cost V 5 bases and J 3 bases; bases outside gene matches: 6. The CDR3: CASSQTGRDTGELFF. The CDR3 DNA is TGTGCCAGCAGCCAGACAGGGCGGGACACCGGGGAGCTGTTTTTT.

The rearrangement links TRBV4-3 to TRBJ1-4, with no clear D. The germline CDR1 and CDR2 sequences are LGHNA and YSLEER. The CDR3 has 14 residues. The V end was cut by 2 bases, the J end by 8 bases, with 12 bases between. The CDR3 region is CASSQLVGKEKLFF. CDR3 in DNA: TGCGCCAGCAGCCAATTAGTCGGGAAGGAAAAACTGTTTTTT.

This sequence joins TRBV19 and TRBJ2-2, with a possible D match to TRBD1 (7 bases). CDR3 size: 15 residues. Germline V gives CDR1 LNHDA, CDR2 SQIVND (reference sequence). With 3 bases removed from V and 6 bases from J, the gap between germline ends came to 14 bases. In DNA, the CDR3 is TGTGCCAGTAGTATGGGGAGGCAGGGGGCCGGGGAGCTGTTTTTT. The encoded protein is CASSMGRQGAGELFF. The whole variable domain, filled in from reference TRBV19 and TRBJ2-2, reads DGGITQSPKYLFRKEGQNVTLSCEQNLNHDAMYWYRQDPGQGLRLIYYSQIVNDFQKGDIAEGYSVSREKKESFPLTVTSAQKNPTAFYLCASSMGRQGAGELFFGEGSRLTVL.

The sample holds a few counts of this clone. The J gene is TRBJ2-7, the V gene TRBV7-2; 8 bases fit TRBD1. Germline-derived CDR1 and CDR2 are SGHTA and FQGNSA. The CDR3 extends over 14 amino acids. V shed 2 bases and J 6 bases; nucleotides not matched to a gene: 6. The CDR3, as DNA: TGTGCCAGCAGCTTACAGGGGGCAGGTACCGAGCAGTACTTC. Translation gives CASSLQGAGTEQYF.

The table lists this clone with a count of one. The CDR3: CASSPLAGELFF. The CDR3 nucleotides are TGTGCCAGCTCACCTCTAGCGGGGGAGCTGTTTTTT. The V and J genes are TRBV18 and TRBJ2-2; possible D gene TRBD2, 6 bases. The CDR3 has 12 amino acids. The V and J ends lost 3 bases and 8 bases respectively, with 7 bases between them. The germline V gene encodes CDR1 KGHSH and CDR2 LQKENI.

The chain has TRBV7-9 and TRBJ2-1; TRBD2 matches 8 bases. Germline CDR1 SEHNR, CDR2 FQNEAQ (reference sequence). The CDR3 runs to 16 residues. With V trimmed by 4 bases and J by 7 bases, 12 bases remained unmatched. The CDR3, as DNA: TGTGCCAGCAGCTCAGCCCCGCGGGGGGTCCGGAATGAGCAGTTCTTC. Its protein is CASSSAPRGVRNEQFF.